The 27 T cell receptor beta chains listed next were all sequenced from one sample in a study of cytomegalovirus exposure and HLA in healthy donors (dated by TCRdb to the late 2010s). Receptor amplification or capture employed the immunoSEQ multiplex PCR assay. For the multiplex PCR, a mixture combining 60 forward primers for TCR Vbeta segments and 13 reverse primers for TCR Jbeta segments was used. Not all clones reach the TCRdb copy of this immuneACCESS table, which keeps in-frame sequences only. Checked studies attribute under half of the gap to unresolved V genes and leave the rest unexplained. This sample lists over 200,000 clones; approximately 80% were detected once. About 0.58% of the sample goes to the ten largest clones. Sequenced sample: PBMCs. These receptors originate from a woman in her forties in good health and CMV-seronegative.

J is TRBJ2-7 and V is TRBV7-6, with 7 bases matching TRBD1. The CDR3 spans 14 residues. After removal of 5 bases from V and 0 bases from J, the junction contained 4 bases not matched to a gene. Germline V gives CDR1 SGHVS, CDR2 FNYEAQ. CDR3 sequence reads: CASSQGTASYEQYF. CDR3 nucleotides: TGTGCCAGCAGCCAGGGGACAGCCTCCTACGAGCAGTACTTC.

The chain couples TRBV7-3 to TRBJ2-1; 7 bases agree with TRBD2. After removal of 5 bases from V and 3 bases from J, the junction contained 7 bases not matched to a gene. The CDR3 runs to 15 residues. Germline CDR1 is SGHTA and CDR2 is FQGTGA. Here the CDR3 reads CASSPGTTRYNEQFF. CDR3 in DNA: TGTGCCAGCAGCCCCGGGACTACCCGCTACAATGAGCAGTTCTTC.

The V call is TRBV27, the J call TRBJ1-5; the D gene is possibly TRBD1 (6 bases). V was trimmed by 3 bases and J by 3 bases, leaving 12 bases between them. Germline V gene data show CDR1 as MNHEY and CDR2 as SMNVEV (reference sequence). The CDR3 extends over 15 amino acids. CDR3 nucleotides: TGTGCCAGCAGTTTTGGGGGGGCCTCCAATCAGCCCCAGCATTTT. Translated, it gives CASSFGGASNQPQHF.

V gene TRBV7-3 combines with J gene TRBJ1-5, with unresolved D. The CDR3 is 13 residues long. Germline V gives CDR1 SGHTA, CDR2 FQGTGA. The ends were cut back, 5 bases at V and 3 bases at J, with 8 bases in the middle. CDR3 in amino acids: CASSPTPNQPQHF. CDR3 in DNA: TGTGCCAGCAGCCCTACCCCCAATCAGCCCCAGCATTTT.

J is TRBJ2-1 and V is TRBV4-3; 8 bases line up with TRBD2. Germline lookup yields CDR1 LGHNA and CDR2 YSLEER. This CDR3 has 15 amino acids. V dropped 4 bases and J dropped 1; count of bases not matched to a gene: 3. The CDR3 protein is CASSRGTSSYNEQFF. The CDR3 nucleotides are TGCGCCAGCAGCCGGGGGACTAGTTCCTACAATGAGCAGTTCTTC.

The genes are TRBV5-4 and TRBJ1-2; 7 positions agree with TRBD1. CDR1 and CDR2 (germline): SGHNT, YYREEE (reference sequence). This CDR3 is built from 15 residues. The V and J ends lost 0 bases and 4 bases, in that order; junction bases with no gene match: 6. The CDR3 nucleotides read TGTGCCAGCAGCTTGGGACAGGGAGCCCTCTATGGCTACACCTTC. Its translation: CASSLGQGALYGYTF.

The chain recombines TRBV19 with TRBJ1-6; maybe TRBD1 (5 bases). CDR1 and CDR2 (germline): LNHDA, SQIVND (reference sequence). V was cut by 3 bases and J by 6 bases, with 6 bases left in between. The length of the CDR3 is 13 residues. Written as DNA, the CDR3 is TGTGCCAGTAGTATTGGGGCTAATTCACCCCTCCACTTT. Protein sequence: CASSIGANSPLHF.

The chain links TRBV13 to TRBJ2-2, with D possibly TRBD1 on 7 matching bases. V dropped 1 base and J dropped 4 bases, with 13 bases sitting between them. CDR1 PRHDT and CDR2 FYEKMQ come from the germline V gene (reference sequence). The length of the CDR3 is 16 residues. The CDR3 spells CASSLAQGGRTGELFF. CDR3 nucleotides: TGTGCCAGCAGCTTAGCCCAGGGGGGTCGCACCGGGGAGCTGTTTTTT.

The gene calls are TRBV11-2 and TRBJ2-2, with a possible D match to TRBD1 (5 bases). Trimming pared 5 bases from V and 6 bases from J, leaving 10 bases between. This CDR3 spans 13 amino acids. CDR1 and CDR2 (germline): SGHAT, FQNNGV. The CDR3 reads CASSQAGSGELFF. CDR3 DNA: TGTGCCAGCAGCCAGGCAGGGTCCGGGGAGCTGTTTTTT. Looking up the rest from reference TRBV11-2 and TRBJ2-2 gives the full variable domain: EAGVAQSPRYKIIEKRQSVAFWCNPISGHATLYWYQQILGQGPKLLIQFQNNGVVDDSQLPKDRFSAERLKGVDSTLKIQPAKLEDSAVYLCASSQAGSGELFFGEGSRLTVL.

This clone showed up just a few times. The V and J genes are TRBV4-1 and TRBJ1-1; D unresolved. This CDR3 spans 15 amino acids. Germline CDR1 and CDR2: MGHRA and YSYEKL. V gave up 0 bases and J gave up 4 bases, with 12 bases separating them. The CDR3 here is CASSQDPGGRTEAFF. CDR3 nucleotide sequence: TGCGCCAGCAGCCAAGACCCCGGAGGTCGCACTGAAGCTTTCTTT.

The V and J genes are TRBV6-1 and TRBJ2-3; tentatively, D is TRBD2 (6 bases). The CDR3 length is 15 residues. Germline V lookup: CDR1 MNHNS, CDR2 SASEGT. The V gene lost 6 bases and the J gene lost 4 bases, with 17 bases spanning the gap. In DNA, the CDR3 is TGTGCCAGCAGCTACGACGGGGGAGTCGCAGATACGCAGTATTTT. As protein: CASSYDGGVADTQYF.

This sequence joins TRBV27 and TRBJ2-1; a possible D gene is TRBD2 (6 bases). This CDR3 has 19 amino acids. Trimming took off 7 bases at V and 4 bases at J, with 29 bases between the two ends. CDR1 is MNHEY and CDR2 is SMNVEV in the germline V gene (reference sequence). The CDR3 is CASTRWRQDVQGLYNEQFF. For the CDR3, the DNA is TGTGCCAGCACCCGCTGGAGGCAGGACGTCCAGGGACTTTACAATGAGCAGTTCTTC.

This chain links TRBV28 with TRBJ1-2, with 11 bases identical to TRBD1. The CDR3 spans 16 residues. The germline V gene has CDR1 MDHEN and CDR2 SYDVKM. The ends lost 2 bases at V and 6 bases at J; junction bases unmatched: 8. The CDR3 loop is CASSLGTGGNINGYTF. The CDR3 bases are TGTGCCAGCAGTTTAGGGACAGGGGGAAATATTAATGGCTACACCTTC.

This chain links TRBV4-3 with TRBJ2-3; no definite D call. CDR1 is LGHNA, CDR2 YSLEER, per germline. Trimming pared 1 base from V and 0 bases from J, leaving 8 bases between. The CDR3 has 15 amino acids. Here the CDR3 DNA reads TGCGCCAGCAGCCAAGGAACAGAAAGCACAGATACGCAGTATTTT. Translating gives CASSQGTESTDTQYF.

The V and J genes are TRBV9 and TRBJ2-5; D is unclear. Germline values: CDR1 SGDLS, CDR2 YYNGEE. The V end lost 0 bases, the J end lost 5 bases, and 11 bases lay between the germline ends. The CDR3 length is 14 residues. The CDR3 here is CASSVASGTETQYF. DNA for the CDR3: TGTGCCAGCAGCGTAGCTTCAGGTACGGAGACCCAGTACTTC.

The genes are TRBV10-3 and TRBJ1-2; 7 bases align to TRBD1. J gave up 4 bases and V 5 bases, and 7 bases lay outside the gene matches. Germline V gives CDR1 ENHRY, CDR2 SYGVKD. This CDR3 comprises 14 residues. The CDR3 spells CAISPGTAGYGYTF. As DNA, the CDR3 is TGTGCCATCAGTCCAGGGACAGCCGGCTATGGCTACACCTTC.

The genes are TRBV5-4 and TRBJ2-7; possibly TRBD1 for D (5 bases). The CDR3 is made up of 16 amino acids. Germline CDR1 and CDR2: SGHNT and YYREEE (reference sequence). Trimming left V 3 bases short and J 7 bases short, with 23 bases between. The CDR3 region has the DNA TGTGCCAGCAGCTCCAGGGTTTTGGGTTTAGCTGGGGAGCAGTACTTC. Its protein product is CASSSRVLGLAGEQYF.

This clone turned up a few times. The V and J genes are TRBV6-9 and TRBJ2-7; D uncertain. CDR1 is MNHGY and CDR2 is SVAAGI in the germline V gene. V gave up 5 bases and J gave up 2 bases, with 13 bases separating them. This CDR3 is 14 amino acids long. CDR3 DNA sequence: TGTGCCAGCAGTGACCCCGGGTCAACCTACGAGCAGTACTTC. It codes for CASSDPGSTYEQYF.

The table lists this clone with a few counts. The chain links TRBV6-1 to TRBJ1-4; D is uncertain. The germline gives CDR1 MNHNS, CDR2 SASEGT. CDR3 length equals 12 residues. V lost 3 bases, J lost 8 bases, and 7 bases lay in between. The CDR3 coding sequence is TGTGCCAGCAGTGACAGTTCGGAAAAACTGTTTTTT. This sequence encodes CASSDSSEKLFF.

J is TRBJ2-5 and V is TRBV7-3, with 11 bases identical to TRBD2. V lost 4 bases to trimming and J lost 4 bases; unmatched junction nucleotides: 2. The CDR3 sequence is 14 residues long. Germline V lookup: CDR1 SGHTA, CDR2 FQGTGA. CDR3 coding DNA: TGTGCCAGCAGCTACGGACTAGCGGGAGAGACCCAGTACTTC. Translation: CASSYGLAGETQYF.

The CDR3 DNA is TGTGCCAGCAGCTTTAGGGTCGCGGGTAATGAAAAACTGTTTTTT. The encoded protein is CASSFRVAGNEKLFF. V usage is TRBV5-6 and J usage is TRBJ1-4; no clear D gene. Trimming took 2 bases from V and 4 from J, leaving 12 bases between them. Germline V gives CDR1 SGHDT, CDR2 YYEEEE. The CDR3 runs to 15 residues.

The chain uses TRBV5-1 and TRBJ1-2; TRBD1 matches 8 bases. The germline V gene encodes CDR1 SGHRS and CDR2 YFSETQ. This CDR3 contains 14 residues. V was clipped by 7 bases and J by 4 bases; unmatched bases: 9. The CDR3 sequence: CASADQGASYGYTF. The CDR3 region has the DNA TGCGCCAGCGCCGACCAGGGGGCGTCCTATGGCTACACCTTC.

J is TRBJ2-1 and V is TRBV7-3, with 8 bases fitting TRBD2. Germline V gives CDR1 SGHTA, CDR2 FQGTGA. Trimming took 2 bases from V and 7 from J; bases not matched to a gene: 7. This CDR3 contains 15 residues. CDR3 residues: CASSLPGGPGNEQFF. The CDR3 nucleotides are TGTGCCAGCAGCTTACCGGGGGGGCCCGGGAATGAGCAGTTCTTC.

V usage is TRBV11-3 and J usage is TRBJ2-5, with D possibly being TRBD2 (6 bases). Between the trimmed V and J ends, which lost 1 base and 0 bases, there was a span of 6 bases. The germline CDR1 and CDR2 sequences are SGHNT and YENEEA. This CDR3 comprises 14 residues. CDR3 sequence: CASSLGRDQETQYF. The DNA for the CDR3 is TGTGCCAGCAGCTTAGGGAGGGACCAAGAGACCCAGTACTTC.

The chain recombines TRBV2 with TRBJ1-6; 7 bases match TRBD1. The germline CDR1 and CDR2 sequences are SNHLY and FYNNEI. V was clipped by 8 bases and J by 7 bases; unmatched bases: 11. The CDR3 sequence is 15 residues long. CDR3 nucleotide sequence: TGTGCCAGCGTACTTGACAGGGCAGCGAATTCACCCCTCCACTTT. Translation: CASVLDRAANSPLHF.

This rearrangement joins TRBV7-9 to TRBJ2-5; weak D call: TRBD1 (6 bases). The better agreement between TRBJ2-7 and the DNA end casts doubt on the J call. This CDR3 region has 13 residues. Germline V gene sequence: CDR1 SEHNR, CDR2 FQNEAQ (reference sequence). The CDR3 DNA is TGTGCCAGCAGCATCAGGGGATTGGACGAGCAGTACTTC. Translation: CASSIRGLDEQYF.

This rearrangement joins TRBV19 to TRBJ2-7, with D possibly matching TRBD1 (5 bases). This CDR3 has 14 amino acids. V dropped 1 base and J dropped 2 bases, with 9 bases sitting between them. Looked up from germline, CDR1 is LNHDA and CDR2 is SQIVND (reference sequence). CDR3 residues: CASSIGQSAYEQYF. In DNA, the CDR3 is TGTGCCAGTAGTATAGGACAGTCCGCCTACGAGCAGTACTTC.